Below are 3 T cell receptor beta chains sequenced from a single sample in a study of tumor and adjacent non-tumor tissue in lung cancer. RNA was extracted from bulk tissue without any cell sorting. This non-tumor lung sample came from over 3 cm beyond the tumor edge. The library came from three nested PCR rounds adapted from ARM-PCR protocols. TCRdb used MiXCR to reprocess the multiplex PCR reads, holding one entry per CDR3 protein. Found here are tens of thousands of distinct CDR3 sequences, approximately 82% of them singletons; the top ten hold under 50%. Sequencing was performed on distant non-tumor lung tissue. The receptors here all came from a man in his 70s with non-small cell lung cancer.

This clonotype was counted a single time. This sequence joins TRBV11-1 and TRBJ1-2, with TRBD1 identical over 9 bases. Germline CDR1 is SGHAT and CDR2 is FQDESV (reference sequence). Trimming cost V 11 bases and J 4 bases; bases outside gene matches: 8. This CDR3 region has 13 residues. The CDR3 coding sequence is TGTGCCGGCGGCACGGGACAGGGCTATGGCTACACCTTC. This sequence encodes CAGGTGQGYGYTF. The full variable domain, in which reference TRBV11-1 and TRBJ1-2 provide the parts outside the CDR3, is EAEVAQSPRYKITEKSQAVAFWCDPISGHATLYWYRQILGQGPELLVQFQDESVVDDSQLPKDRFSAERLKGVDSTLKIQPAELGDSAMYLCAGGTGQGYGYTFGSGTRLTVV.

This clonotype came up a few times. The rearrangement uses TRBV7-3 and TRBJ1-2; maybe TRBD1 (6 bases). Germline V gene data show CDR1 as SGHTA and CDR2 as FQGTGA. The length of the CDR3 is 15 residues. Trimming left V 5 bases short and J 5 bases short, with 18 bases between. This chain's CDR3 is CASSPMGGVMYGYTF. The DNA for the CDR3 is TGTGCCAGCAGCCCGATGGGGGGCGTAATGTATGGCTACACCTTC.

A remark on this clonotype: At one end the junction does not follow the germline gene, possibly because of a read error. The CDR3 loop is CSVVPYQSSGENCYTF. The CDR3, as DNA: TGCAGCGTTGTCCCCTATCAATCCTCGGGAGAAAATTGCTACACATTT. The chain is built from TRBV29-1 and TRBJ1-2; D is undetermined. Germline CDR1 is SQVTM and CDR2 is ANQGSEA. The CDR3 sequence is 16 residues long.